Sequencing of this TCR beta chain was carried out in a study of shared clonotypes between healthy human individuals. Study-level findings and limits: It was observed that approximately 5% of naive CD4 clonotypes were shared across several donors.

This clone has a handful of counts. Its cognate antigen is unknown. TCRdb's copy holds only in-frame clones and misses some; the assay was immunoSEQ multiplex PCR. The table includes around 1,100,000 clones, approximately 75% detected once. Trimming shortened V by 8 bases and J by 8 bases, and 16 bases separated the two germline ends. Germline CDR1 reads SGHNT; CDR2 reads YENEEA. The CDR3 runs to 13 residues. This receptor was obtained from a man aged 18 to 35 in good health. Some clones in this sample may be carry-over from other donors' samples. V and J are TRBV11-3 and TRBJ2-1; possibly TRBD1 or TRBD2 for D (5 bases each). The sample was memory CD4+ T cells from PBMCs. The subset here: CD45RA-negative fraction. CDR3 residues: CASASRDEDEQFF. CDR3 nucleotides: TGTGCCAGCGCTAGCCGGGACGAAGATGAGCAGTTCTTC. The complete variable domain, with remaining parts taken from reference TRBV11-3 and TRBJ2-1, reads EAGVVQSPRYKIIEKKQPVAFWCNPISGHNTLYWYLQNLGQGPELLIRYENEEAVDDSQLPKDRFSAERLKGVDSTLKIQPAELGDSAVYLCASASRDEDEQFFGPGTRLTVL.